The 13 T cell receptor beta chains below were found in one sample sequenced in a study of beta chain features in type 1 diabetes. The whole isolated RNA underwent reverse transcription, so sequencing captured expressed TCRB transcripts. TCRdb's table, derived via immunoSEQ multiplex PCR, lists solely in-frame clones and lacks some. The profile shows about 360,000 clones, roughly 13% of them singletons. Input material: naive CD4+ T cells from blood. The receptors were gathered from a man aged 18 to 30 in good health.

The gene calls are TRBV28 and TRBJ2-1; weak D call: TRBD2 (6 bases). Germline V lookup: CDR1 MDHEN, CDR2 SYDVKM. Trimming cost V 3 bases and J 9 bases, with 9 bases left between them. CDR3 length: 12 residues. The chain's CDR3 is CASSFYGGEQFF. Here the CDR3 DNA reads TGTGCCAGCAGTTTTTACGGGGGTGAGCAGTTCTTC.

This clone was observed a few times. CDR3 DNA: TGTGCCAGCAGCTTAGTACCTAGCGGGAGCGCGCAGTATTTT. Translation: CASSLVPSGSAQYF. The rearrangement joins TRBV5-6 to TRBJ2-3; TRBD2 matches 10 bases. The junction had 7 bases not matched to a gene; V was cut back by 2 bases and J by 10 bases. CDR3 length: 14 residues. CDR1 and CDR2 from the germline V gene are SGHDT and YYEEEE.

The rearrangement uses TRBV27 and TRBJ2-1, with TRBD1 identical over 7 bases. The germline V gene has CDR1 MNHEY and CDR2 SMNVEV (reference sequence). After removal of 4 bases from V and 3 bases from J, the junction contained 6 bases not matched to a gene. The CDR3 contains 15 residues. The DNA of the CDR3 is TGTGCCAGCAGTTCCCAGGGGGTTGGCTACAATGAGCAGTTCTTC. Encoded protein: CASSSQGVGYNEQFF.

The chain employs TRBV7-9 and TRBJ1-2; 10 positions agree with TRBD1. Germline CDR1 is SEHNR and CDR2 is FQNEAQ (reference sequence). This CDR3 has 17 amino acids. With V trimmed by 6 bases and J by 2 bases, 12 bases remained unmatched. The CDR3 DNA reads as TGTGCCAGCAGTACCCGGGACAGGGGTCTTTCGAACTATGGCTACACCTTC. Amino acids: CASSTRDRGLSNYGYTF.

The chain has TRBV9 and TRBJ1-4; the D gene is possibly TRBD1 (5 bases). V was clipped by 0 bases and J by 5 bases, with 14 bases between them. This CDR3 contains 16 residues. The germline CDR1 and CDR2 sequences are SGDLS and YYNGEE. CDR3 sequence (DNA): TGTGCCAGCAGCGTAGCCGGGAGGGACGGAAATGAAAAACTGTTTTTT. Protein product: CASSVAGRDGNEKLFF.

This clone was seen a handful of times. The chain joins TRBV2 to TRBJ2-2, with D tentatively TRBD2 (6 bases). This CDR3 region has 14 residues. Deletions cut 6 bases from V and 3 bases from J, with 11 bases between. The germline V gene has CDR1 SNHLY and CDR2 FYNNEI. For the CDR3, the DNA is TGTGCCAGCAGCCGGGACTCCTACACCGGGGAGCTGTTTTTT. Its protein is CASSRDSYTGELFF.

This clone was seen a few times. This rearrangement joins TRBV7-8 to TRBJ2-2; D is possibly TRBD1 (6 bases). The germline CDR1 and CDR2 sequences are SGHVS and FQNEAQ. The CDR3 contains 15 residues. Trimming pared 5 bases from V and 1 base from J, leaving 11 bases between. CDR3 bases: TGTGCCAGCAGCGGAGGACAGAGGAACACCGGGGAGCTGTTTTTT. Amino acids: CASSGGQRNTGELFF.

This clone occurred a few times. The chain couples TRBV19 to TRBJ2-7, with TRBD2 identical over 9 bases. The CDR3 extends over 14 amino acids. CDR1 is LNHDA, CDR2 SQIVND, per germline (reference sequence). V dropped 5 bases and J dropped 2; count of bases not matched to a gene: 4. This CDR3 reads CASSSTSGTYEQYF. The CDR3 DNA reads as TGTGCCAGTAGTTCGACTAGCGGCACCTACGAGCAGTACTTC. The variable domain in full, completed from reference TRBV19 and TRBJ2-7, reads DGGITQSPKYLFRKEGQNVTLSCEQNLNHDAMYWYRQDPGQGLRLIYYSQIVNDFQKGDIAEGYSVSREKKESFPLTVTSAQKNPTAFYLCASSSTSGTYEQYFGPGTRLTVT.

CDR3 loop: CASRTFRGSEQYF. The CDR3 coding sequence is TGTGCCAGCAGGACCTTCAGGGGCTCCGAGCAGTACTTC. V usage is TRBV27 and J usage is TRBJ2-7; a possible D gene is TRBD1 (6 bases). V dropped 6 bases and J dropped 6 bases, with 15 bases sitting between them. The CDR3 has 13 amino acids. From germline, CDR1 is MNHEY and CDR2 SMNVEV (reference sequence).

Worth noting for this clone: The same CDR3 also results from other DNA sequences found in this sample. DNA for the CDR3: TGTGCCAGCAGCTTGGCGGGGGGCGCGAACACCGGGGAGCTGTTTTTT. Its translation is CASSLAGGANTGELFF. The chain has TRBV5-4 and TRBJ2-2, with a weak D call TRBD2 (7 bases). The CDR3 has 16 amino acids. Germline V gene lookup returns CDR1 SGHNT and CDR2 YYREEE (reference sequence). Trimming stripped 0 bases from V and 0 bases from J, with 9 bases between.

The chain couples TRBV27 to TRBJ1-1; TRBD1 matches 8 bases. The CDR3 is 17 residues long. Looked up from germline, CDR1 is MNHEY and CDR2 is SMNVEV (reference sequence). V lost 0 bases and J lost 0; bases outside the gene matches: 6. The CDR3 reads CASSLSGQVTMNTEAFF. The CDR3 bases are TGTGCCAGCAGTTTATCGGGACAGGTTACCATGAACACTGAAGCTTTCTTT.

This clone was detected only a few times. V and J are TRBV9 and TRBJ2-5; D not certain. The J call may be wrong; the DNA end is better matched by TRBJ2-7. The CDR3 loop spans 13 amino acids. The V gene's germline CDR1 is SGDLS and CDR2 YYNGEE. CDR3 bases: TGTGCCAGCAGCGCCGCTCTTACCTACGAGCAGTACTTC. Amino acids: CASSAALTYEQYF.

This clone showed up just a few times. The rearrangement joins TRBV2 to TRBJ2-5, with 9 bases that match TRBD1. The CDR3 covers 17 residues. The germline gives CDR1 SNHLY, CDR2 FYNNEI. The V segment lost 7 bases and the J segment 2 bases; nucleotides outside the gene matches: 14. CDR3 loop: CASTTNPGTGFQETQYF. For the CDR3, the DNA is TGTGCCAGCACTACGAATCCGGGGACAGGGTTTCAAGAGACCCAGTACTTC. Together with reference TRBV2 and TRBJ2-5, the CDR3 gives the full variable domain: EPEVTQTPSHQVTQMGQEVILRCVPISNHLYFYWYRQILGQKVEFLVSFYNNEISEKSEIFDDQFSVERPDGSNFTLKIRSTKLEDSAMYFCASTTNPGTGFQETQYFGPGTRLLVL.